One sample yielded the 19 T cell receptor beta chains listed below, sequenced in a study of identical twins. TCRdb called the 5' RACE reads again in MiXCR, with one record for every CDR3 protein. The sample holds 1.5 million to 2 million distinct CDR3 sequences, around 33% seen once. The sequencing sample was made of cord blood. The receptors were gathered from a newborn girl in good health.

The chain joins TRBV4-2 to TRBJ2-7; D ambiguous. The CDR3 extends over 15 amino acids. The V gene lost 1 base and the J gene lost 2 bases, with 12 bases spanning the gap. Germline V gene data show CDR1 as LGHNA and CDR2 as YNFKEQ. This CDR3 reads CASSQVQPQTYEQYF. CDR3 bases: TGTGCCAGCAGCCAAGTTCAGCCGCAAACCTACGAGCAGTACTTC.

J is TRBJ2-3 and V is TRBV2, with 8 bases aligning to TRBD1. With V trimmed by 6 bases and J by 4 bases, 6 bases remained unmatched. The CDR3 extends over 14 amino acids. The germline CDR1 and CDR2 sequences are SNHLY and FYNNEI. The CDR3 nucleotides are TGTGCCAGCAGCGGTCCGACAGGGGCAGATACGCAGTATTTT. It is translated as CASSGPTGADTQYF.

Regarding this clonotype: Relative to the germline gene, one junction end is altered; a read error may explain this. The V call is TRBV20-1, the J call TRBJ2-4; the match to TRBD1 covers 7 bases. The DNA end is a closer match to TRBJ2-7, so the J assignment may be wrong. The CDR3 has 15 amino acids. CDR1 DFQATT and CDR2 SNEGSKA come from the germline V gene (reference sequence). CDR3 protein: CSTRYYGTAFYEQYF. The CDR3 nucleotides are TGCAGTACTAGATACTACGGGACAGCGTTCTACGAGCAGTACTTC.

This sequence joins TRBV25-1 and TRBJ1-6; D unresolved. In germline, CDR1 is MGHDK, CDR2 SYGVNS. The CDR3 loop spans 14 amino acids. Trimming removed 8 bases from V and 6 bases from J, with 14 bases in between. CDR3 in DNA: TGTGCCAGCCAGACACGTCAACCTAATTCACCCCTCCACTTT. This encodes CASQTRQPNSPLHF.

The chain couples TRBV20-1 to TRBJ2-7; no reliable D call. The V and J ends lost 4 bases and 5 bases respectively, with 9 bases between them. Germline CDR1 reads DFQATT; CDR2 reads SNEGSKA (reference sequence). CDR3 length equals 11 residues. CDR3 DNA sequence: TGCAGTGCTACCTCGGTGGACGAGCAGTACTTC. It encodes CSATSVDEQYF.

This clonotype was seen more than once but under ten times. The CDR3 DNA follows: TGCAGTGCTTGGGACAGGGGAAATGAGCAGTTCTTC. Translated, it gives CSAWDRGNEQFF. The chain carries TRBV20-1 and TRBJ2-1; 10 positions match TRBD1. Germline V gives CDR1 DFQATT, CDR2 SNEGSKA (reference sequence). The V segment lost 5 bases and the J segment 7 bases; nucleotides outside the gene matches: 2. There are 12 residues in the CDR3.

This clonotype was seen a few times. This chain connects TRBV20-1 to TRBJ2-7; a weak D match, TRBD2 (5 bases). Germline CDR1 DFQATT, CDR2 SNEGSKA (reference sequence). The CDR3 runs 13 residues. V was trimmed by 7 bases and J by 7 bases, leaving 20 bases between them. The CDR3 sequence: CSGGPAGDNEQYF. CDR3 in DNA: TGCAGTGGTGGGCCCGCGGGCGACAATGAGCAGTACTTC.

The table lists this clonotype with a few counts. Relative to the germline gene, one junction end is altered; a read error may explain this. This rearrangement joins TRBV6-1 to TRBJ2-6; tentatively, D is TRBD1 (6 bases). Per germline, CDR1 MNHNS and CDR2 SASEGT. The CDR3 spans 17 residues. The CDR3 region has the DNA TGTGCCAGCAGCGAAGTGGGGGCCAGTTCTGGGGCCAACGTCCTGACTTTC. Translating gives CASSEVGASSGANVLTF.

V and J are TRBV29-1 and TRBJ2-3; D gene ambiguous. Trimming removed 7 bases from V and 5 bases from J, with 13 bases in between. The CDR3 has 12 residues. CDR1 SQVTM and CDR2 ANQGSEA come from the germline V gene. The CDR3: CSDQVGGDTQYF. In DNA, the CDR3 is TGCAGCGACCAAGTCGGCGGAGATACGCAGTATTTT.

This clonotype was found a few times. CDR3 nucleotides: TGTGCCAGCAGCCATAGGAGGGATAGCACAGATACGCAGTATTTT. It is translated as CASSHRRDSTDTQYF. V and J are TRBV4-2 and TRBJ2-3; the D gene is possibly TRBD2 (6 bases). Germline values: CDR1 LGHNA, CDR2 YNFKEQ. Trimming left V 3 bases short and J 0 bases short, with 10 bases between. This CDR3 region has 15 residues.

The chain carries TRBV28 and TRBJ2-7; 8 nucleotides agree with TRBD2. Germline CDR1 and CDR2: MDHEN and SYDVKM. J was trimmed by 7 bases and V by 3 bases; bases with no gene match: 2. This CDR3 spans 12 amino acids. In nucleotides, the CDR3 is TGTGCCAGCAGTTTCCGGGAGGGTGAGCAGTACTTC. Amino acid sequence: CASSFREGEQYF.

The chain combines TRBV27 with TRBJ1-5; a possible D gene is TRBD1 (5 bases). From germline, CDR1 is MNHEY and CDR2 SMNVEV (reference sequence). CDR3 length: 13 amino acids. The V end was cut by 5 bases, the J end by 10 bases, with 15 bases between. The CDR3 nucleotides read TGTGCCAGCAGTCCACTGACAGAGCCACCCCAGCATTTT. It encodes CASSPLTEPPQHF.

This clonotype came up a few times. The J gene is TRBJ2-3, the V gene TRBV10-3; 11 nucleotides line up with TRBD2. J was trimmed by 1 base and V by 8 bases; bases with no gene match: 5. Germline V lookup: CDR1 ENHRY, CDR2 SYGVKD. The CDR3 covers 15 residues. Written as DNA, the CDR3 is TGTGCCATCGGTGCGACTAGCGGGGGCACAGATACGCAGTATTTT. This gives the protein CAIGATSGGTDTQYF.

This clonotype was detected only a few times. The CDR3 DNA reads as TGTGCCAGCGGGGAGACAGGGGGCTCCTACAATGAGCAGTTCTTC. It specifies CASGETGGSYNEQFF. The chain couples TRBV2 to TRBJ2-1, with 9 bases lining up with TRBD1. There are 15 residues in the CDR3. With 8 bases clipped from V and 0 bases from J, the junction kept 5 bases outside the gene matches. Germline lookup yields CDR1 SNHLY and CDR2 FYNNEI.

This clonotype was recorded many times. The gene calls are TRBV28 and TRBJ2-3; D remains ambiguous. This CDR3 comprises 11 residues. Germline V CDR1 and CDR2: MDHEN, SYDVKM. The V gene lost 11 bases and the J gene lost 2 bases, with 8 bases spanning the gap. In DNA form, the CDR3 reads TGTGCCGCGGAGAACACAGATACGCAGTATTTT. Its translation is CAAENTDTQYF.

The rearrangement links TRBV27 to TRBJ1-2, with 10 bases matching TRBD1. CDR1 MNHEY and CDR2 SMNVEV come from the germline V gene (reference sequence). V was pared by 8 bases and J by 4 bases, with 10 bases of the junction left unmatched. The CDR3 runs 15 residues. The CDR3 DNA reads as TGTGCCAGCTTCTCCGGGACAGGGGCTTCCTATGGCTACACCTTC. The encoded protein is CASFSGTGASYGYTF.

The DNA of the CDR3 is TGCGCCAGCAGCTCCTCGGACAGGATCTACACCGGGGAGCTGTTTTTT. Translation gives CASSSSDRIYTGELFF. The V gene is TRBV5-1, the J gene TRBJ2-2; 7 bases align to TRBD1. The CDR3 spans 16 residues. Germline assignment: CDR1 SGHRS and CDR2 YFSETQ. Losses at the gene ends were 3 bases for V and 3 bases for J; bases not matched to a gene: 8. The full variable domain, rest sourced from reference TRBV5-1 and TRBJ2-2, is KAGVTQTPRYLIKTRGQQVTLSCSPISGHRSVSWYQQTPGQGLQFLFEYFSETQRNKGNFPGRFSGRQFSNSRSEMNVSTLELGDSALYLCASSSSDRIYTGELFFGEGSRLTVL.

This chain links TRBV5-5 with TRBJ1-1; 8 bases align to TRBD1. J lost 4 bases, V lost 0 bases, and 5 bases had no gene match. The CDR3 extends over 15 amino acids. In germline, CDR1 is SGHKS, CDR2 YYEKEE (reference sequence). The CDR3 DNA reads TGTGCCAGCAGCTTGGTTCAGGGGGCCGCCACTGAAGCTTTCTTT. Translating gives CASSLVQGAATEAFF. Drawing the rest from reference TRBV5-5 and TRBJ1-1, the complete variable domain is DAGVTQSPTHLIKTRGQQVTLRCSPISGHKSVSWYQQVLGQGPQFIFQYYEKEERGRGNFPDRFSARQFPNYSSELNVNALLLGDSALYLCASSLVQGAATEAFFGQGTRLTVV.

This clonotype was detected only once. The chain carries TRBV20-1 and TRBJ2-3, with 12 bases lining up with TRBD2. This CDR3 contains 16 residues. The germline CDR1 and CDR2 sequences are DFQATT and SNEGSKA (reference sequence). With 4 bases clipped from V and 2 bases from J, the junction kept 7 bases outside the gene matches. CDR3 DNA: TGCAGTGCTACCATGACTAGCGGGGGATCCACAGATACGCAGTATTTT. Translated, it gives CSATMTSGGSTDTQYF.